In its sample, the clone carrying this TCR beta chain was seen many times. What it binds is not known. The data stem from a study of read filtering for tumor transcriptome and immune sequencing. Study-level background: Among patients, some 17 were male and around 13 female, aged roughly 40 to 90 (mean about 70). IR-seq gave about 4 to 10.27 million TCR reads per sample; RNA-seq gave roughly 80 to 1273. Revised staging placed roughly 8 patients in R-ISS I, some 17 in II, roughly 7 in III.

The CDR3 loop spans 16 amino acids. Trimming cost V 7 bases and J 1 base, with 17 bases left between them. This library used approximately 370 ng RNA and molecular barcoded adaptors spanning alpha/delta and beta/gamma chains. One entry per CDR3 protein, called by TCRdb with MiXCR from the reads. The sample lists fewer than 90,000 distinct CDR3 sequences, 9% to 15% seen once, with about 15% in the top ten. General study findings and limits: IR-seq and RNA-seq agreed better without single-read clonotypes.

Sample: a population of CD138-negative cells sorted from bone marrow. The sequence was collected from a donor at least 40 years old with multiple myeloma. This chain joins TRBV12-3 or TRBV12-4 and TRBJ1-5; no definite D call. CDR3 sequence: CASTPGLPGSNQPQHF. CDR3 DNA: TGTGCCAGCACCCCGGGCCTCCCTGGAAGCAATCAGCCCCAGCATTTT.